This is a list of T cell receptor beta chains from one sample in a study of T-cell reconstitution after alpha-beta-depleted transplantation in children. Each CDR3 protein gets one entry after TCRdb re-called the PCR reads with MiXCR. Of a few hundred thousand distinct CDR3 sequences listed, roughly 13% are singletons. Sequencing was performed on PBMCs, mostly from graft donor cells, taken 360 days after TCRalphabeta/CD19-depleted stem cell transplant. Receptors originate from a male patient aged 10 to 17 who had a stem cell transplant for acute myeloid leukemia, so the T cells may come from the graft donor. The CDR3 runs from the conserved cysteine through the conserved F or W. A D gene is named only where the DNA matches it firmly. Expanded clones are given a class, and other clones once, few, many or no size at all.

d_call: -
j_call: TRBJ2-2
v_call: TRBV20-1
clone_size: few
cdr3_nt: TGCAGTGCCCCCACCCTTGGGGCTACAAACACCGGGGAGCTGTTTTTT
cdr3_aa: CSAPTLGATNTGELFF

d_call: TRBD1
j_call: TRBJ1-4
v_call: TRBV28
clone_size: -
cdr3_nt: TGTGCCAGCAGTTTACGGACAGGGGTACGAACTAATGAAAAACTGTTTTTT
cdr3_aa: CASSLRTGVRTNEKLFF

d_call: -
j_call: TRBJ1-1
v_call: TRBV20-1
clone_size: -
cdr3_nt: TGCAGTGCTGAAGGCCGAGGGACTGAAGCTTTCTTT
cdr3_aa: CSAEGRGTEAFF

d_call: TRBD2
j_call: TRBJ2-1
v_call: TRBV4-3
clone_size: few
cdr3_nt: TGCGCCAGCAGCAGGACTAGCGAGGAGGGGCAGTTCTTC
cdr3_aa: CASSRTSEEGQFF

d_call: -
j_call: TRBJ1-1
v_call: TRBV18
clone_size: -
cdr3_nt: TGTGCCAGCTCACCACCTAAGGGACAGAACACTGAAGCTTTCTTT
cdr3_aa: CASSPPKGQNTEAFF

d_call: -
j_call: TRBJ2-1
v_call: TRBV14
clone_size: -
cdr3_nt: TGTGCCAGCAGCCAAGATCGATTCCCCTACAATGAGCAGTTCTTC
cdr3_aa: CASSQDRFPYNEQFF

d_call: -
j_call: TRBJ1-1
v_call: TRBV19
clone_size: many
cdr3_nt: TGTGCCAGTAGTATGAGAGGGATTGAAGCTTTCTTT
cdr3_aa: CASSMRGIEAFF

d_call: -
j_call: TRBJ2-7
v_call: TRBV27
clone_size: many
cdr3_nt: TGTGCCAGCAGTTTTTTGCTGAACTCCTACGAGCAGTACTTC
cdr3_aa: CASSFLLNSYEQYF

d_call: -
j_call: TRBJ2-2
v_call: TRBV9
clone_size: -
cdr3_nt: TGTGCCAGCAGCGTAGGGTCCACGCCCGGGGAGCTGTTTTTT
cdr3_aa: CASSVGSTPGELFF

d_call: TRBD1
j_call: TRBJ2-4
v_call: TRBV28
clone_size: few
cdr3_nt: TGTGCCAGCAGACCTCTCCGCGGGACAGGGGGCGACATTCAGTACTTC
cdr3_aa: CASRPLRGTGGDIQYF

d_call: -
j_call: TRBJ2-5
v_call: TRBV28
clone_size: -
cdr3_nt: TGTGCCAGCAGTTTATATGAGACTAGAAGTCTCCCCCAAGAGACCCAGTACTTC
cdr3_aa: CASSLYETRSLPQETQYF

d_call: -
j_call: TRBJ1-2
v_call: TRBV29-1
clone_size: few
cdr3_nt: TGCAGCGTCGAAGACAGGTCCTCCTATGGCTACACCTTC
cdr3_aa: CSVEDRSSYGYTF

d_call: -
j_call: TRBJ1-3
v_call: TRBV9
clone_size: few
cdr3_nt: TGTGCCAGCAGCGTAGGAGGGGGTACTGGAAACACCATATATTTT
cdr3_aa: CASSVGGGTGNTIYF

d_call: -
j_call: TRBJ2-7
v_call: TRBV6-5
clone_size: -
cdr3_nt: TGTGCCAGCAGTTACTCGTTAGCCAGGGTCGAGCAGTACTTC
cdr3_aa: CASSYSLARVEQYF

d_call: -
j_call: TRBJ1-6
v_call: TRBV7-6
clone_size: many
cdr3_nt: TGTGCCAGCAGCCCGGACATTTCAGGGGATACTTATAATTCACCCCTCCACTTT
cdr3_aa: CASSPDISGDTYNSPLHF

d_call: TRBD1
j_call: TRBJ1-5
v_call: TRBV12-3/TRBV12-4
clone_size: -
cdr3_nt: TGTGCCAGCAGTCCAGGGACAGGGGTTGTCGATCAGCCCCAGCATTTT
cdr3_aa: CASSPGTGVVDQPQHF

d_call: -
j_call: TRBJ2-5
v_call: TRBV5-6
clone_size: many
cdr3_nt: TGTGCCAGCAGCTTGCTGCCGGGTCCGAGGACTCAAGAGACCCAGTACTTC
cdr3_aa: CASSLLPGPRTQETQYF

d_call: TRBD1
j_call: TRBJ2-2
v_call: TRBV7-8
clone_size: -
cdr3_nt: TGTGCCAGCAGCTTAGACGGGACAGGGAACACCGGGGAGCTGTTTTTT
cdr3_aa: CASSLDGTGNTGELFF

d_call: TRBD2
j_call: TRBJ2-1
v_call: TRBV7-3
clone_size: -
cdr3_nt: TGTGCCAGCAGCTTAAAGCCCCGACTAGCGATCAGCTCCTACAATGAGCAGTTCTTC
cdr3_aa: CASSLKPRLAISSYNEQFF

d_call: TRBD1
j_call: TRBJ1-4
v_call: TRBV28
clone_size: -
cdr3_nt: TGTGCCAGCAGATCCAAGGGACAGAGCAATGAAAAACTGTTTTTT
cdr3_aa: CASRSKGQSNEKLFF

d_call: TRBD2
j_call: TRBJ2-7
v_call: TRBV28
clone_size: few
cdr3_nt: TGTGCCAGCAGAGACCCTAGCGGTATGCCCTACGAGCAGTACTTC
cdr3_aa: CASRDPSGMPYEQYF

d_call: TRBD2
j_call: TRBJ2-3
v_call: TRBV20-1
clone_size: few
cdr3_nt: TGCAGTGCTCATAGCGGGAGGGCCGGGTATACGCAGTATTTT
cdr3_aa: CSAHSGRAGYTQYF

d_call: TRBD2
j_call: TRBJ2-1
v_call: TRBV14
clone_size: -
cdr3_nt: TGTGCCAGCAGCCAAGTAGCGGGAGGTTACAATGAGCAGTTCTTC
cdr3_aa: CASSQVAGGYNEQFF

d_call: -
j_call: TRBJ2-2
v_call: TRBV7-3
clone_size: many
cdr3_nt: -
cdr3_aa: CASSFPPRRPGSCFF

d_call: TRBD2
j_call: TRBJ2-7
v_call: TRBV5-5
clone_size: -
cdr3_nt: TGTGCCAGCGGACTTGGGGTAGCGGGAGTCAGCTACGAGCAGTACTTC
cdr3_aa: CASGLGVAGVSYEQYF

d_call: -
j_call: TRBJ2-7
v_call: TRBV9
clone_size: -
cdr3_nt: TGTGCCAGCAGCACCCTGGGGGGAGGATTATACGAGCAGTACTTC
cdr3_aa: CASSTLGGGLYEQYF

d_call: -
j_call: TRBJ2-3
v_call: TRBV28
clone_size: -
cdr3_nt: TGTGCCAGCAGCCCACCAACTCGGACTAGCACAGATACGCAGTATTTT
cdr3_aa: CASSPPTRTSTDTQYF

d_call: TRBD1
j_call: TRBJ2-2
v_call: TRBV20-1
clone_size: many
cdr3_nt: TGCAGTGCTAGCACAGGGGCGGCCAACACCGGGGAGCTGTTTTTT
cdr3_aa: CSASTGAANTGELFF

d_call: TRBD1
j_call: TRBJ1-2
v_call: TRBV12-3/TRBV12-4
clone_size: many
cdr3_nt: TGTGCCAGCAACGGCAGGGGGGGTCTCTATGGCTACACCTTC
cdr3_aa: CASNGRGGLYGYTF

d_call: TRBD1
j_call: TRBJ1-5
v_call: TRBV4-3
clone_size: -
cdr3_nt: TGCGCCAGCAGCCAAGGGTATCACGACAGGGGGATCTATAGCAATCAGCCCCAGCATTTT
cdr3_aa: CASSQGYHDRGIYSNQPQHF

d_call: TRBD1
j_call: TRBJ2-1
v_call: TRBV11-3
clone_size: -
cdr3_nt: TGTGCCAGCAGCCAAACTCAGGGGGCGAGAGACAATGAGCAGTTCTTC
cdr3_aa: CASSQTQGARDNEQFF

d_call: -
j_call: TRBJ1-1
v_call: TRBV29-1
clone_size: many
cdr3_nt: TGCAGCGTTTTGACGACTGAAGCTTTCTTT
cdr3_aa: CSVLTTEAFF

d_call: -
j_call: TRBJ2-1
v_call: TRBV7-9
clone_size: -
cdr3_nt: TGTGCCAGCAGCTCCCCGTTTGGACTGATCTCCTACAATGAGCAGTTCTTC
cdr3_aa: CASSSPFGLISYNEQFF

d_call: TRBD2
j_call: TRBJ2-7
v_call: TRBV19
clone_size: few
cdr3_nt: TGTGCCAGTAGCATGGGGGGGTTCCCCGCCTACGAGCAGTACTTC
cdr3_aa: CASSMGGFPAYEQYF

d_call: TRBD2
j_call: TRBJ2-1
v_call: TRBV20-1
clone_size: few
cdr3_nt: TGCAGTGCGCCAAAATCCGGGACTAGCGGGAGGAATGAGCAGTTCTTC
cdr3_aa: CSAPKSGTSGRNEQFF

d_call: -
j_call: TRBJ2-3
v_call: TRBV9
clone_size: -
cdr3_nt: TGTGCCAGCAGCGTAGACCCCCCTCCGTTGTCCAAAGATACGCAGTATTTT
cdr3_aa: CASSVDPPPLSKDTQYF

d_call: -
j_call: TRBJ2-7
v_call: TRBV5-1
clone_size: many
cdr3_nt: TGCGCCAGCAGCTCTGGACTACTCACTACCTACGAGCAGTACTTC
cdr3_aa: CASSSGLLTTYEQYF

d_call: -
j_call: TRBJ1-2
v_call: TRBV12-3/TRBV12-4
clone_size: -
cdr3_nt: TGTGCCAGCAGTTTAGTTTGGTACGGTGGCAGGATGCTAACTAACTATGGCTACACCTTC
cdr3_aa: CASSLVWYGGRMLTNYGYTF

d_call: -
j_call: TRBJ2-5
v_call: TRBV5-1
clone_size: -
cdr3_nt: TGCGCCAGCAGCTCGGACTTGGAGACCCAGTACTTC
cdr3_aa: CASSSDLETQYF

d_call: TRBD2
j_call: TRBJ2-7
v_call: TRBV6-2/TRBV6-3
clone_size: many
cdr3_nt: TGTGCCAGCAGTTACTCGCTAGCGGGAGTCTCCGAGCAGTACTTC
cdr3_aa: CASSYSLAGVSEQYF

d_call: TRBD2
j_call: TRBJ2-2
v_call: TRBV3-1
clone_size: -
cdr3_nt: TGTGCCAGCAGCCCGTGGGGACCGGGACTAGCGGCTACCGGGGAGCTGTTTTTT
cdr3_aa: CASSPWGPGLAATGELFF

d_call: TRBD1
j_call: TRBJ1-5
v_call: TRBV20-1
clone_size: few
cdr3_nt: TGCAGTGCTAGACAGGGGGCCAATCAGCCCCAGCATTTT
cdr3_aa: CSARQGANQPQHF

d_call: TRBD1
j_call: TRBJ2-7
v_call: TRBV6-6
clone_size: few
cdr3_nt: TGTGCCAGCCGGAGGGACAGGGGTGACGAGCAGTACTTC
cdr3_aa: CASRRDRGDEQYF

d_call: -
j_call: TRBJ2-5
v_call: TRBV29-1
clone_size: -
cdr3_nt: TGCAGCGTTGTGGGGACTCTAAATTATAAGACCCAGTACTTC
cdr3_aa: CSVVGTLNYKTQYF

d_call: TRBD1
j_call: TRBJ1-4
v_call: TRBV29-1
clone_size: many
cdr3_nt: TGCAGCGTCGGACAGGGAGATGAAAAACTGTTTTTT
cdr3_aa: CSVGQGDEKLFF

d_call: TRBD1
j_call: TRBJ2-1
v_call: TRBV29-1
clone_size: many
cdr3_nt: TGCAGCGTTCTGGGGGACAGGGACCACAATGAGCAGTTCTTC
cdr3_aa: CSVLGDRDHNEQFF

d_call: TRBD1
j_call: TRBJ2-7
v_call: TRBV19
clone_size: -
cdr3_nt: TGTGCCAGTAGTCCACGGACAGGGAGTGACGAGCAGTACTTC
cdr3_aa: CASSPRTGSDEQYF

d_call: TRBD2
j_call: TRBJ2-5
v_call: TRBV2
clone_size: many
cdr3_nt: TGTGCCAGCAGTGAAGCGCGGCGGGAGCCTACGGAGACCCAGTACTTC
cdr3_aa: CASSEARREPTETQYF

d_call: TRBD1
j_call: TRBJ2-1
v_call: TRBV20-1
clone_size: -
cdr3_nt: TGCAGTGCTAGAGGACAGGGATATGAGCAGTTCTTC
cdr3_aa: CSARGQGYEQFF

d_call: TRBD2
j_call: TRBJ2-1
v_call: TRBV19
clone_size: -
cdr3_nt: TGTGCCAGTAGTATCCCCTCTAGCGGGGAGGGGCATGAGCGGTTCTTC
cdr3_aa: CASSIPSSGEGHERFF

d_call: TRBD2
j_call: TRBJ2-2
v_call: TRBV5-6
clone_size: few
cdr3_nt: TGTGCCAGCAGCTTCGGGGTGCGGGGGAGAGGCACCGGGGAGCTGTTTTTT
cdr3_aa: CASSFGVRGRGTGELFF

d_call: TRBD2
j_call: TRBJ2-3
v_call: TRBV20-1
clone_size: few
cdr3_nt: TGCAGCGAGCTTAGCGGGAGCACAGATACGCAGTATTTT
cdr3_aa: CSELSGSTDTQYF

d_call: TRBD1
j_call: TRBJ1-1
v_call: TRBV11-1
clone_size: -
cdr3_nt: TGTGCCAGCAGCGCCGGACAGGGTTCAAGAGCTTTCTTT
cdr3_aa: CASSAGQGSRAFF

d_call: TRBD2
j_call: TRBJ2-2
v_call: TRBV28
clone_size: few
cdr3_nt: TGTGCCAGCAGCTTTACGTCAGCGGGAGGGCTGAACACCGGGGAGCTGTTTTTT
cdr3_aa: CASSFTSAGGLNTGELFF

d_call: -
j_call: TRBJ2-7
v_call: TRBV4-3
clone_size: -
cdr3_nt: TGCGCCAGCAGCTTTCGACAGGTCGGCTACGAGCAGTACTTC
cdr3_aa: CASSFRQVGYEQYF